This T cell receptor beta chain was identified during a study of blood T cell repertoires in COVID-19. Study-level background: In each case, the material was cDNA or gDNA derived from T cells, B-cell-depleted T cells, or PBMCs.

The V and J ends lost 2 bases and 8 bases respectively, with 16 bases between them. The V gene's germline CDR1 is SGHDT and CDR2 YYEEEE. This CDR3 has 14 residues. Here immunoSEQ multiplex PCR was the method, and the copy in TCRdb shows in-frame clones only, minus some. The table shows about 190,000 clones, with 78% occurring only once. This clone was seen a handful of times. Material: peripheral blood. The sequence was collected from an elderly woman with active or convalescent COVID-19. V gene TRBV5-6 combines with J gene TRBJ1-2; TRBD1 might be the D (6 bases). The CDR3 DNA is TGTGCCAGCAGCTTTGAGACCGGGACATTCGGCTACACCTTC. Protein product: CASSFETGTFGYTF.